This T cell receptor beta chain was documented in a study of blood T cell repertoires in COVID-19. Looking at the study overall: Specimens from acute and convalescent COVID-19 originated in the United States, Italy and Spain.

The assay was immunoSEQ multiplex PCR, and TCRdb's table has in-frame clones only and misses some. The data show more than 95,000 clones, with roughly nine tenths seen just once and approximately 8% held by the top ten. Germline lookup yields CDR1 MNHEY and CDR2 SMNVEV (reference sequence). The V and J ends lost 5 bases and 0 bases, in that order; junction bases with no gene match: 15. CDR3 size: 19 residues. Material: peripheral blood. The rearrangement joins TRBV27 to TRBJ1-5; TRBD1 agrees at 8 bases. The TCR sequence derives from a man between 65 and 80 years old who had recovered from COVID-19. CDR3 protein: CASSPRTGWASYSNQPQHF. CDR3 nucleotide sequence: TGTGCCAGCAGTCCACGGACAGGGTGGGCGTCTTATAGCAATCAGCCCCAGCATTTT.